These 4 T cell receptor beta chains originate from one sample sequenced in a study of blood T cell repertoires in COVID-19. Repertoires were generated with immunoSEQ multiplex PCR, while TCRdb's copy carries only in-frame clones and drops some. The sample contains about 270,000 clones, less than 90% of which appear only once. The sequenced sample was peripheral blood. These receptors all come from a woman in her seventies with COVID-19, enrolled during active disease.

The chain couples TRBV24-1 to TRBJ2-7, with 8 bases matching TRBD1. Germline CDR1 and CDR2: KGHDR and SFDVKD. V was pared by 4 bases and J by 6 bases, with 7 bases of the junction left unmatched. The CDR3 has 14 amino acids. The DNA of the CDR3 is TGTGCCACCAGTGACTCGAGGACAGGGTTCGAGCAGTACTTC. This encodes CATSDSRTGFEQYF.

The CDR3 reads CASDQSSQRNNSPLHF. The CDR3 DNA follows: TGTGCCAGCGACCAAAGCTCCCAGAGGAATAATTCACCCCTCCACTTT. J is TRBJ1-6 and V is TRBV21-1. TRBV21-1 is labeled a pseudogene. The CDR3 totals 16 residues.

The rearrangement uses TRBV7-9 and TRBJ2-1; 10 nucleotides match TRBD2. Germline-derived CDR1 and CDR2 are SEHNR and FQNEAQ (reference sequence). The CDR3 totals 17 residues. V lost 5 bases, J lost 2 bases, and 9 bases stayed unmatched. The CDR3, as DNA: TGTGCCAGCAGCCACCTGGGAGCGGGGGGGACCTACAATGAGCAGTTCTTC. It specifies CASSHLGAGGTYNEQFF.

V gene TRBV19 combines with J gene TRBJ2-7; 7 positions agree with TRBD2. CDR3 size: 15 residues. Germline-derived CDR1 and CDR2 are LNHDA and SQIVND (reference sequence). The junction had 7 bases not matched to a gene; V was cut back by 3 bases and J by 2 bases. Here the CDR3 reads CASSIILANPYEQYF. The CDR3 region has the DNA TGTGCCAGTAGTATTATACTAGCGAACCCCTACGAGCAGTACTTC.